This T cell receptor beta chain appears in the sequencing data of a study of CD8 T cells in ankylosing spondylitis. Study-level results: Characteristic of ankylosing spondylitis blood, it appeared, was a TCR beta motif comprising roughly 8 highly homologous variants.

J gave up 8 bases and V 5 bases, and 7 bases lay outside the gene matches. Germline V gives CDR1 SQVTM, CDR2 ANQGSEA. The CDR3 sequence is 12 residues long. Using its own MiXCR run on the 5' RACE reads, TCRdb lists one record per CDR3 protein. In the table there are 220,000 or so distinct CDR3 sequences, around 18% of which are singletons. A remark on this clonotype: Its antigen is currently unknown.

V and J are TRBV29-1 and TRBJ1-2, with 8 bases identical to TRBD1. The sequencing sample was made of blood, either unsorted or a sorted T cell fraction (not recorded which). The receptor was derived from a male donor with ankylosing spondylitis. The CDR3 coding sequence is TGCAGCGTTCCGGACAGGGTTGGGGGCTACACCTTC. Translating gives CSVPDRVGGYTF.